The table lists the clone carrying this T cell receptor (beta chain) with many counts. Its antigen remains unknown. This sample stems from a study of T-cell memory formation after mild COVID-19. The study's findings and limits: Among clones peaking at day 37 in the second wave, SARS-CoV-2 specificity remained unconfirmed. Pre-infection memory already had some responding clones, implying cross-reactive memory joined. Mostly located in CM and EM were contracting CD4+ clones, with contracting CD8+ clones located in EMRA.

This CDR3 comprises 16 residues. Germline loops: CDR1 SGHAT, CDR2 FQNNGV. The V end was cut by 5 bases, the J end by 2 bases, with 18 bases between. MiXCR, applied by TCRdb to the 5' RACE reads, yields one record per CDR3 protein. The table shows 300,000 or so distinct CDR3 sequences, with about 16% occurring only once. The chain combines TRBV11-2 with TRBJ1-1, with unresolved D. The source is a young man who had mild COVID-19 (a few samples of this study predate the infection). Cell type and time point are not known. The sequencing sample was made of PBMCs or a T cell subset sorted from them (not recorded which). This CDR3 reads CASSLVGADPNTEAFF. In nucleotides, the CDR3 is TGTGCCAGCAGCCTCGTCGGAGCAGATCCAAACACTGAAGCTTTCTTT. The variable domain in full, completed from reference TRBV11-2 and TRBJ1-1, reads EAGVAQSPRYKIIEKRQSVAFWCNPISGHATLYWYQQILGQGPKLLIQFQNNGVVDDSQLPKDRFSAERLKGVDSTLKIQPAKLEDSAVYLCASSLVGADPNTEAFFGQGTRLTVV.